This entry lists 13 T cell receptor beta chains sequenced from one sample in a study of shared clonotypes between healthy human individuals. Assay: immunoSEQ multiplex PCR; the TCRdb copy retains only in-frame clones and omits some. This table holds approximately 2,000,000 clones, roughly 92% found once. Sequencing was performed on naive CD4+ T cells from PBMCs. Subset reported: CD45RA+ positively selected. Receptors originate from a man younger than 30 in good health. Some clones in this sample may be carry-over from other donors' samples.

The chain has TRBV6-1 and TRBJ2-7; D perhaps matches TRBD1 (7 bases). The CDR3 contains 15 residues. V lost 4 bases and J lost 6, with 19 bases in between. Germline CDR1 reads MNHNS; CDR2 reads SASEGT. CDR3 protein: CASSAVQGTGAEQYF. In nucleotides, the CDR3 is TGTGCCAGCAGTGCGGTACAGGGGACGGGGGCCGAGCAGTACTTC.

V usage is TRBV4-1 and J usage is TRBJ1-5; D not certain. CDR3 length: 15 amino acids. Per germline, CDR1 MGHRA and CDR2 YSYEKL. V was shortened by 3 bases and J by 3 bases, with 12 bases between the two germline ends. The CDR3 sequence: CASSHIDGYNQPQHF. The DNA for the CDR3 is TGCGCCAGCAGCCACATAGACGGCTACAATCAGCCCCAGCATTTT.

This rearrangement joins TRBV6-5 to TRBJ1-4; D is uncertain. The CDR3 runs 15 residues. Trimming removed 10 bases at V and 0 bases at J, with 15 bases between. Germline V gives CDR1 MNHEY, CDR2 SVGAGI. This CDR3 reads CATRVTSATNEKLFF. Written as DNA, the CDR3 is TGTGCCACCCGCGTAACTAGTGCAACTAATGAAAAACTGTTTTTT.

This chain connects TRBV29-1 to TRBJ2-3; possibly TRBD1 for D (6 bases). Germline V lookup: CDR1 SQVTM, CDR2 ANQGSEA. The CDR3 totals 11 residues. V shed 6 bases and J shed 6 bases, with 10 bases lying between them. Here the CDR3 reads CSVRGGDTQYF. CDR3 in DNA: TGCAGCGTCAGGGGCGGGGATACGCAGTATTTT.

The chain links TRBV27 to TRBJ1-2, with a weak D call TRBD1 (5 bases). Germline CDR1 MNHEY, CDR2 SMNVEV (reference sequence). This CDR3 comprises 15 residues. The V and J ends lost 7 bases and 1 base respectively, with 16 bases between them. The CDR3: CASTAGLGLNYGYTF. The CDR3 DNA reads TGTGCCAGCACCGCAGGGTTAGGGCTTAACTATGGCTACACCTTC.

J is TRBJ1-1 and V is TRBV5-6; a possible D gene is TRBD1 (5 bases). Looked up from germline, CDR1 is SGHDT and CDR2 is YYEEEE. The CDR3 runs 14 residues. V dropped 1 base and J dropped 4 bases, with 11 bases sitting between them. CDR3 sequence reads: CASSLFEGVTEAFF. CDR3 nucleotide sequence: TGTGCCAGCAGCTTGTTTGAAGGGGTCACTGAAGCTTTCTTT.

As to this clone: At one end, the junction sequence differs from germline, possibly due to a read error. The chain is built from TRBV7-7 and TRBJ2-7, with D perhaps TRBD2 (6 bases). Germline values: CDR1 SSHAT, CDR2 FNYEAQ (reference sequence). This CDR3 spans 12 amino acids. CDR3 DNA: TGTGCCAGCAGCATTGGGGAGGACGTAAGGGGCTTC. This encodes CASSIGEDVRGF. The variable domain in full, with the rest retrieved from reference TRBV7-7 and TRBJ2-7, is GAGVSQSPRYKVTKRGQDVTLRCDPISSHATLYWYQQALGQGPEFLTYFNYEAQPDKSGLPSDRFSAERPEGSISTLTIQRTEQRDSAMYRCASSIGEDVRGFGPGTRLTVT.

The chain recombines TRBV6-5 with TRBJ1-2, with a possible D match to TRBD1 (5 bases). Germline loops: CDR1 MNHEY, CDR2 SVGAGI. The CDR3 sequence is 14 residues long. The V gene lost 0 bases and the J gene lost 4 bases, with 9 bases spanning the gap. The chain's CDR3 is CASSYSGTAYGYTF. The CDR3 DNA sequence: TGTGCCAGCAGTTACTCCGGGACGGCCTATGGCTACACCTTC.

The rearrangement uses TRBV15 and TRBJ2-7; 10 nucleotides line up with TRBD1. CDR1 and CDR2 (germline): LNHNV, YYDKDF (reference sequence). The CDR3 runs 16 residues. Trimming took 2 bases from V and 3 from J; bases not matched to a gene: 7. The CDR3, as DNA: TGTGCCACCAGCAGAATCCTGACAGGGGGCGGCTACGAGCAGTACTTC. This gives the protein CATSRILTGGGYEQYF. The variable domain in full, completed from reference TRBV15 and TRBJ2-7, reads DAMVIQNPRYQVTQFGKPVTLSCSQTLNHNVMYWYQQKSSQAPKLLFHYYDKDFNNEADTPDNFQSRRPNTSFCFLDIRSPGLGDTAMYLCATSRILTGGGYEQYFGPGTRLTVT.

CDR3 sequence: CAASDLSNTEAFF. CDR3 DNA: TGTGCCGCTAGCGACCTTTCGAACACTGAAGCTTTCTTT. The rearrangement joins TRBV30 to TRBJ1-1; the D is unclear. V lost 8 bases and J lost 1, with 14 bases in between. In germline, CDR1 is GTSNPN, CDR2 SVGIG (reference sequence). CDR3 length: 13 amino acids.

The chain combines TRBV7-9 with TRBJ2-5; 8 bases line up with TRBD2. The CDR3 covers 15 residues. Per germline, CDR1 SEHNR and CDR2 FQNEAQ (reference sequence). V lost 1 base to trimming and J lost 7 bases; unmatched junction nucleotides: 8. This chain's CDR3 is CASSLVGRELGTQYF. The DNA of the CDR3 is TGTGCCAGCAGCTTAGTCGGGAGGGAATTAGGGACCCAGTACTTC.

The rearrangement joins TRBV6-6 to TRBJ1-5; D is perhaps TRBD1 (5 bases). CDR3 size: 16 residues. V gave up 6 bases and J gave up 4 bases, with 19 bases separating them. Looked up from germline, CDR1 is MNHNY and CDR2 is SVGAGI (reference sequence). This CDR3 reads CASSLNRLSSNQPQHF. The CDR3 nucleotides are TGTGCCAGCAGCCTAAACAGGCTCTCTTCTAATCAGCCCCAGCATTTT.

The chain links TRBV9 to TRBJ2-1, with D possibly called TRBD1 or TRBD2 (6 bases each). The germline V gene encodes CDR1 SGDLS and CDR2 YYNGEE. Trimming pared 4 bases from V and 0 bases from J, leaving 14 bases between. The CDR3 sequence is 16 residues long. The CDR3 is CASSIFGGRSYNEQFF. DNA for the CDR3: TGTGCCAGCAGCATTTTCGGGGGCCGCTCCTACAATGAGCAGTTCTTC.